A single sample is the source of the 10 T cell receptor beta chains below, sequenced in a study of T-cell reconstitution after alpha-beta-depleted transplantation in children. Unique molecular identifiers were incorporated when the TCRbeta library was constructed. TCRdb fed the PCR reads into MiXCR, producing one record per CDR3 protein. This table holds around 600,000 distinct CDR3 sequences, roughly a tenth found once. The sample was PBMCs from the stem cell graft donor, taken from the stem cell graft. The receptors derive from a human donor who donated a stem cell graft to a child with acute myeloid leukemia.

This clonotype was counted only a few times. The CDR3 region has the DNA TGCAGTGCTAGAGTGGGCGGCTCTAATGAAAAACTGTTTTTT. Its protein product is CSARVGGSNEKLFF. The chain employs TRBV20-1 and TRBJ1-4; D remains ambiguous. Looked up from germline, CDR1 is DFQATT and CDR2 is SNEGSKA (reference sequence). The V and J ends lost 1 base and 3 bases respectively, with 9 bases between them. There are 14 residues in the CDR3.

This clonotype has only a few counts. This chain links TRBV7-9 with TRBJ2-1; D is ambiguous. CDR1 SEHNR and CDR2 FQNEAQ come from the germline V gene (reference sequence). The V end lost 5 bases, the J end lost 6 bases, and 14 bases lay between the germline ends. The CDR3 spans 14 residues. The CDR3 loop is CASSPPGSSNEQFF. DNA of the CDR3: TGTGCCAGCAGCCCCCCAGGTAGCAGCAATGAGCAGTTCTTC. The whole variable domain, filled in from reference TRBV7-9 and TRBJ2-1, reads DTGVSQNPRHKITKRGQNVTFRCDPISEHNRLYWYRQTLGQGPEFLTYFQNEAQLEKSRLLSDRFSAERPKGSFSTLEIQRTEQGDSAMYLCASSPPGSSNEQFFGPGTRLTVL.

The chain carries TRBV28 and TRBJ2-7; 8 bases align to TRBD1. With V trimmed by 6 bases and J by 2 bases, 12 bases remained unmatched. The CDR3 extends over 16 amino acids. Germline V CDR1 and CDR2: MDHEN, SYDVKM. This CDR3 is CASSPSPGTGPYEQYF. CDR3 bases: TGTGCCAGCAGCCCCTCTCCCGGGACAGGTCCCTACGAGCAGTACTTC.

Comments on this clonotype: A much larger clone differs by one base, so this may be a read error. V and J are TRBV10-3 and TRBJ2-7, with a possible D match to TRBD2 (6 bases). Germline V lookup: CDR1 ENHRY, CDR2 SYGVKD. The CDR3 has 13 amino acids. Trimming left V 6 bases short and J 3 bases short, with 12 bases between. The CDR3 DNA follows: TGTGCCATCAGAGCAGGGACTCTCTACGAGCAGTACTTC. This translates into CAIRAGTLYEQYF.

This chain connects TRBV2 to TRBJ2-5; no reliable D call. Per germline, CDR1 SNHLY and CDR2 FYNNEI. CDR3 length: 13 amino acids. Trimming cost V 11 bases and J 1 base, with 14 bases left between them. The CDR3 DNA follows: TGTGCCGGCACCGGTAAAGCCCAAGAGACCCAGTACTTC. Translated: CAGTGKAQETQYF.

The chain uses TRBV15 and TRBJ1-2, with D unclear. Germline CDR1 and CDR2: LNHNV and YYDKDF (reference sequence). The CDR3 is 13 amino acids. Trimming took 2 bases from V and 3 from J, leaving 7 bases between them. The CDR3 region has the DNA TGTGCCACCAGCAGACTGCTTTACTATGGCTACACCTTC. This sequence encodes CATSRLLYYGYTF.

The chain employs TRBV7-8 and TRBJ1-2; D unclear. This CDR3 has 15 amino acids. Trimming took 4 bases from V and 2 from J, leaving 14 bases between them. Germline lookup yields CDR1 SGHVS and CDR2 FQNEAQ. Here the CDR3 reads CASSSQLSSNYGYTF. The CDR3 DNA sequence: TGTGCCAGCAGCTCCCAACTATCGTCGAACTATGGCTACACCTTC.

This chain uses TRBV2 with TRBJ2-7; TRBD2 is a possible D gene (6 bases). The CDR3 is 13 residues long. Trimming removed 8 bases at V and 4 bases at J, with 15 bases between. The germline V gene encodes CDR1 SNHLY and CDR2 FYNNEI. The CDR3 spells CASGRTVFYEQYF. The CDR3 nucleotides are TGTGCCAGCGGGAGGACTGTGTTTTACGAGCAGTACTTC.

There are a few counts of this clonotype. J is TRBJ1-2 and V is TRBV19, with 7 bases lining up with TRBD1. The CDR3 has 16 residues. Losses at the gene ends were 1 base for V and 3 bases for J; bases not matched to a gene: 8. CDR1 and CDR2 (germline): LNHDA, SQIVND (reference sequence). CDR3 region: CASSIGRQGVDYGYTF. CDR3 DNA sequence: TGTGCCAGTAGTATAGGAAGACAGGGCGTGGACTATGGCTACACCTTC.

In this sample, this clonotype turned up many times. The chain carries TRBV28 and TRBJ1-2; 7 bases align to TRBD1. V was pared by 4 bases and J by 0 bases, with 2 bases of the junction left unmatched. CDR1 is MDHEN and CDR2 is SYDVKM in the germline V gene. The CDR3 is 14 residues long. The CDR3 DNA sequence: TGTGCCAGCAGTTGGGACAGCTCTAACTATGGCTACACCTTC. This sequence encodes CASSWDSSNYGYTF.